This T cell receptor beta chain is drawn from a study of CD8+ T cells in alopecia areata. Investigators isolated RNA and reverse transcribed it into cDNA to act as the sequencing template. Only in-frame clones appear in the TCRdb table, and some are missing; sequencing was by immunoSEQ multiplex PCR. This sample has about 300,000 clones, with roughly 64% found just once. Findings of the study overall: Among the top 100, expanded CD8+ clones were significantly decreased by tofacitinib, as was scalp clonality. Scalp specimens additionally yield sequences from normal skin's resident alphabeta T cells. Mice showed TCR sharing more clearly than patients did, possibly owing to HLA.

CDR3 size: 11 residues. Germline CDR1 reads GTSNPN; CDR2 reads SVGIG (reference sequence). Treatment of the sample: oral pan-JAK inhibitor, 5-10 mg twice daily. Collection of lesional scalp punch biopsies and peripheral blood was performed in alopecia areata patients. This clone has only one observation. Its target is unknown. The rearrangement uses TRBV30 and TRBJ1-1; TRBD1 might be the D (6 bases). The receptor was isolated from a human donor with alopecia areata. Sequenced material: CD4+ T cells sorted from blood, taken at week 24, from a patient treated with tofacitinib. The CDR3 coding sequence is TGTGCGCTAGGAGAGGGGGGGAGAGCTTTCTTT. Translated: CALGEGGRAFF.